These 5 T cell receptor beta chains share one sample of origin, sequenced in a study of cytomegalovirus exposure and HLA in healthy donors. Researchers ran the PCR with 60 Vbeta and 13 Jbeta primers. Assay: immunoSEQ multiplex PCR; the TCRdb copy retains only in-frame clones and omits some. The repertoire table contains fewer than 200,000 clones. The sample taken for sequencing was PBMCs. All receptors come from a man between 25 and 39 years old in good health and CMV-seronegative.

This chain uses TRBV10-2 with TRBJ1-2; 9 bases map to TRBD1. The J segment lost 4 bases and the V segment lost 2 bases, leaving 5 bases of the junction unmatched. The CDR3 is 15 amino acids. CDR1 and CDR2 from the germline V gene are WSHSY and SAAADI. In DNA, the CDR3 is TGCGCCAGCAGTGAGGGGACAGGGCAGGGCTATGGCTACACCTTC. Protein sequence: CASSEGTGQGYGYTF.

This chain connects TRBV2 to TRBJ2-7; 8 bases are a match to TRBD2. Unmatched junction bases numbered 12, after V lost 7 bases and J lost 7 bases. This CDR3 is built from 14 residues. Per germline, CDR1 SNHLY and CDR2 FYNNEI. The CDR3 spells CASTLPVGGGEQYF. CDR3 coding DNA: TGTGCCAGCACCCTTCCCGTAGGCGGGGGGGAGCAGTACTTC.

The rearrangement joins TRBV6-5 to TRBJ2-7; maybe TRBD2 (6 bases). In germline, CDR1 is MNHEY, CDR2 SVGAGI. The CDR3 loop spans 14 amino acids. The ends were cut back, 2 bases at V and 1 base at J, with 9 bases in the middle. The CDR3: CASSYGGNSYEQYF. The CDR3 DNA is TGTGCCAGCAGTTACGGGGGGAATTCCTACGAGCAGTACTTC.

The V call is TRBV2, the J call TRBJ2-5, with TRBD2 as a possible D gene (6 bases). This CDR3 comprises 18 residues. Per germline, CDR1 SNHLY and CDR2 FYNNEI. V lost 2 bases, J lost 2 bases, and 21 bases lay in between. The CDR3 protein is CASSEFAGPNKNQETQYF. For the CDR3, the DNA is TGTGCCAGCAGTGAATTCGCGGGACCCAATAAAAATCAAGAGACCCAGTACTTC.

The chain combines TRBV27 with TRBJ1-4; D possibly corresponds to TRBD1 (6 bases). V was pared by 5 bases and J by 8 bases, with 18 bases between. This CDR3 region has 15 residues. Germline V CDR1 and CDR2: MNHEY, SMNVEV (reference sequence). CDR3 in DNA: TGTGCCAGCAGTCCCACAGGGATATCCAGCGAAAAACTGTTTTTT. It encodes CASSPTGISSEKLFF.